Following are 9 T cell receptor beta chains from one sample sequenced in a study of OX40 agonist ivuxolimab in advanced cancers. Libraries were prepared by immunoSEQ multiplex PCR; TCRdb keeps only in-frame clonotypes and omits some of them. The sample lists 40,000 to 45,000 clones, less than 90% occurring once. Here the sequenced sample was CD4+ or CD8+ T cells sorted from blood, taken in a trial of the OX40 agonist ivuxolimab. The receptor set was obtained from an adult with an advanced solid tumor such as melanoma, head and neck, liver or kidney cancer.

The CDR3 DNA is TGTGCCAGCAGCCCCGGCCTCAACACTGAAGCTTTCTTT. Its translation: CASSPGLNTEAFF. The gene calls are TRBV6-5 and TRBJ1-1; D is unresolved. Germline assignment: CDR1 MNHEY and CDR2 SVGAGI. This CDR3 contains 13 residues. Trimming left V 6 bases short and J 2 bases short, with 10 bases between.

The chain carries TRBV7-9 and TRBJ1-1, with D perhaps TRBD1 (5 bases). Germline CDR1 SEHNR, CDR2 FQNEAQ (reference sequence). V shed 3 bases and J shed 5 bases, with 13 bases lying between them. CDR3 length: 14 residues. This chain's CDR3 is CASSLPGKGTEAFF. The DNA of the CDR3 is TGTGCCAGCAGCTTGCCAGGGAAAGGGACTGAAGCTTTCTTT.

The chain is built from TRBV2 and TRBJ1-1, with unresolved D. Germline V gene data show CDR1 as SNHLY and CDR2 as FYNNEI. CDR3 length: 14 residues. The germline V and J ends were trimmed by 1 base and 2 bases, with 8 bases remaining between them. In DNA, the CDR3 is TGTGCCAGCAGTGAAGAGTTTAGCAACACTGAAGCTTTCTTT. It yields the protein CASSEEFSNTEAFF.

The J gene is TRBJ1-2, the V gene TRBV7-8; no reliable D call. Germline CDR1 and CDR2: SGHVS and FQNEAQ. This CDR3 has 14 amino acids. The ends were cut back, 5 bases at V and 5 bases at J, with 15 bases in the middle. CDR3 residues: CASSLKPRQYGYTF. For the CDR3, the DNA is TGTGCCAGCAGCCTTAAGCCCCGTCAATATGGCTACACCTTC.

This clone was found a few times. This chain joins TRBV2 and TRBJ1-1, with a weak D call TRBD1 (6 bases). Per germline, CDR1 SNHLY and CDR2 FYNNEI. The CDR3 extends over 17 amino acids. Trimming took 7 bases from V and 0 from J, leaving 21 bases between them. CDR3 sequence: CASTDVSGKGVNTEAFF. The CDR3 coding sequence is TGTGCCAGCACCGATGTTAGTGGTAAGGGGGTGAACACTGAAGCTTTCTTT.

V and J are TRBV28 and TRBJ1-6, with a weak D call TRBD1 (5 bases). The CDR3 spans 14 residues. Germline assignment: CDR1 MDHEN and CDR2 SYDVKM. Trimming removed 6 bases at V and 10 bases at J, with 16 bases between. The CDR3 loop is CASSFGGSGSPLHF. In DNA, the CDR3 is TGTGCCAGCAGCTTCGGGGGTTCTGGATCACCCCTCCACTTT.

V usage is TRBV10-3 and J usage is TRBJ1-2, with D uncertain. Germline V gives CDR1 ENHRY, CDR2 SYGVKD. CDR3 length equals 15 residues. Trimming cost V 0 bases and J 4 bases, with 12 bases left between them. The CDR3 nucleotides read TGTGCCATCAGTGAGTCGATGTCGAGTTTCTATGGCTACACCTTC. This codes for CAISESMSSFYGYTF.

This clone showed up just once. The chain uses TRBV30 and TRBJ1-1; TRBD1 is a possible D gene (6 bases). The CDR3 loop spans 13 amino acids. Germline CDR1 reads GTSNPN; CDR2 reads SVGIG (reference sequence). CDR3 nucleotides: TGTCACGCGGTGTTAGGGGGGGTTACTGAAGCTTTCTTT. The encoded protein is CHAVLGGVTEAFF.

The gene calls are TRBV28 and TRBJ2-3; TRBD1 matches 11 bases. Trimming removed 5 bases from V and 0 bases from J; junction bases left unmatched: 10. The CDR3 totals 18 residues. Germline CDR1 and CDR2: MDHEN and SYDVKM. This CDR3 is CASSVGTGGGTSTDTQYF. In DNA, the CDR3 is TGTGCCAGCAGTGTCGGGACAGGGGGAGGGACTAGCACAGATACGCAGTATTTT. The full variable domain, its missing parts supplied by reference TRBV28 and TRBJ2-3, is DVKVTQSSRYLVKRTGEKVFLECVQDMDHENMFWYRQDPGLGLRLIYFSYDVKMKEKGDIPEGYSVSREKKERFSLILESASTNQTSMYLCASSVGTGGGTSTDTQYFGPGTRLTVL.